One sample yielded the 19 T cell receptor beta chains listed below, sequenced in a study of cytomegalovirus exposure and HLA in healthy donors. Amplification used 60 Vbeta primers and 13 Jbeta primers. Clones were read by immunoSEQ multiplex PCR, and TCRdb kept only the in-frame ones, dropping some. The repertoire includes 55,000 or so clones, about 82% of them detected once, and 1.5% to 2% sits in the top ten. The material sequenced was PBMCs. The origin of the receptors is a man aged 25 to 45 in good health and CMV-seronegative.

The chain employs TRBV11-3 and TRBJ2-5, with 12 bases identical to TRBD2. V gave up 5 bases and J gave up 1 base; unmatched junction bases: 17. The CDR3 loop spans 20 amino acids. Germline V CDR1 and CDR2: SGHNT, YENEEA. CDR3 protein: CASSLRGPSGRAGAQETQYF. The CDR3 DNA sequence: TGTGCCAGCAGCCTACGCGGGCCTAGCGGGAGGGCCGGGGCCCAAGAGACCCAGTACTTC.

With regard to this clone: The junction shows a germline mismatch at one end, possibly a read error. This sample also contains other DNA sequences that code for the same CDR3. This sequence joins TRBV30 and TRBJ1-6, with TRBD1 matching over 8 bases. This CDR3 has 13 amino acids. CDR1 is GTSNPN, CDR2 SVGIG, per germline (reference sequence). CDR3 DNA sequence: TGTGCCTGGAGTGTACAGGGGGATTCCCCCCTCCACTTT. Its translation is CAWSVQGDSPLHF.

Only a few counts were recorded for this clone. V is TRBV5-5 and J is TRBJ2-7, with D perhaps matching TRBD1 (6 bases). The ends were cut back, 0 bases at V and 3 bases at J, with 10 bases in the middle. Per germline, CDR1 SGHKS and CDR2 YYEKEE (reference sequence). This CDR3 comprises 14 residues. The CDR3 sequence: CASSLETGLYEQYF. The CDR3 nucleotides are TGTGCCAGCAGCTTGGAGACAGGACTCTACGAGCAGTACTTC.

This chain connects TRBV7-9 to TRBJ1-1; 9 bases match TRBD1. CDR1 is SEHNR, CDR2 FQNEAQ, per germline (reference sequence). J gave up 7 bases and V 1 base, and 4 bases lay outside the gene matches. The CDR3 is 14 amino acids. The CDR3 here is CASSLGGTGLEAFF. The CDR3 DNA reads TGTGCCAGCAGCTTAGGAGGGACAGGGCTTGAAGCTTTCTTT.

The chain combines TRBV7-9 with TRBJ2-4, with D possibly being TRBD2 (6 bases). CDR1 and CDR2 (germline): SEHNR, FQNEAQ (reference sequence). V lost 2 bases to trimming and J lost 7 bases, with 12 bases between them. CDR3 length: 14 residues. This CDR3 reads CASSLYQGGNIQYF. The DNA of the CDR3 is TGTGCCAGCAGCTTATATCAGGGAGGCAACATTCAGTACTTC.

Worth noting for this clone: Additional DNA sequences in this sample encode the identical CDR3. CDR3 DNA: TGTGCCAGCAGCTTCAGCGGCTCCTACAATGAGCAGTTCTTC. Translation gives CASSFSGSYNEQFF. The gene calls are TRBV7-9 and TRBJ2-1, with TRBD2 as a possible D gene (5 bases). Trimming removed 3 bases at V and 0 bases at J, with 6 bases between. CDR3 length: 14 amino acids. The germline V gene encodes CDR1 SEHNR and CDR2 FQNEAQ (reference sequence).

The chain carries TRBV5-1 and TRBJ1-2; TRBD1 agrees at 7 bases. The germline V gene encodes CDR1 SGHRS and CDR2 YFSETQ. Trimming removed 0 bases from V and 2 bases from J; junction bases left unmatched: 1. This CDR3 has 14 residues. The CDR3 loop reads CASSLGQGNYGYTF. CDR3 nucleotide sequence: TGCGCCAGCAGCTTGGGACAGGGCAACTATGGCTACACCTTC.

J is TRBJ1-4 and V is TRBV6-6; 7 bases map to TRBD1. The V gene end was trimmed by 9 bases and the J gene end by 8 bases; junction bases not matched to a gene: 18. Per the germline V gene, CDR1 is MNHNY and CDR2 is SVGAGI (reference sequence). The CDR3 covers 16 residues. The CDR3 loop is CASRNRGESSGEKLFF. In DNA form, the CDR3 reads TGTGCCAGTCGCAACAGGGGAGAATCTTCAGGAGAAAAACTGTTTTTT.

The chain joins TRBV5-6 to TRBJ1-3; D not certain. The germline V gene encodes CDR1 SGHDT and CDR2 YYEEEE. The CDR3 runs to 12 residues. Trimming took off 4 bases at V and 3 bases at J, with 5 bases between the two ends. Here the CDR3 DNA reads TGTGCCAGCAGCCCGTTTGGAAACACCATATATTTT. Protein sequence: CASSPFGNTIYF.

The V gene is TRBV5-6, the J gene TRBJ2-5; 8 nucleotides line up with TRBD1. J gave up 2 bases and V 1 base, and 10 bases lay outside the gene matches. Per germline, CDR1 SGHDT and CDR2 YYEEEE. The CDR3 is 17 amino acids. The CDR3 sequence: CASSLIGQGSPQETQYF. CDR3 in DNA: TGTGCCAGCAGCTTGATAGGACAGGGAAGCCCTCAAGAGACCCAGTACTTC.

The genes are TRBV9 and TRBJ1-4; D might be TRBD1 (6 bases). V gave up 0 bases and J gave up 7 bases, with 16 bases separating them. The CDR3 totals 16 residues. The germline gives CDR1 SGDLS, CDR2 YYNGEE. CDR3 residues: CASSVGAPGVGEKLFF. Here the CDR3 DNA reads TGTGCCAGCAGCGTAGGGGCCCCAGGGGTGGGTGAAAAACTGTTTTTT.

This clone came up once. The chain combines TRBV6-4 with TRBJ2-7; tentative D call: TRBD2 (5 bases). The V end was cut by 7 bases, the J end by 9 bases, with 19 bases between. The CDR3 loop spans 13 amino acids. CDR1 and CDR2 (germline): MRHNA, SNTAGT. In DNA, the CDR3 is TGTGCCAGCACCCTCTTTGAGGACTCGGTGCAGTACTTC. Its protein product is CASTLFEDSVQYF.

This clone has just one count. The rearrangement uses TRBV6-5 and TRBJ1-2; D perhaps matches TRBD1 (5 bases). The length of the CDR3 is 15 residues. CDR1 is MNHEY and CDR2 is SVGAGI in the germline V gene. Trimming shortened V by 5 bases and J by 5 bases, and 18 bases separated the two germline ends. The CDR3 loop is CASSNAPTRGYGYTF. The CDR3 coding sequence is TGTGCCAGCAGTAATGCCCCCACAAGGGGATATGGCTACACCTTC.

The V call is TRBV30, the J call TRBJ2-1; D might be TRBD1 (6 bases). The CDR3 spans 12 residues. Between the trimmed V and J ends, which lost 5 bases and 2 bases, there was a span of 7 bases. The germline V gene has CDR1 GTSNPN and CDR2 SVGIG (reference sequence). CDR3: CAWRDTYNEQFF. CDR3 DNA: TGTGCCTGGCGGGACACCTACAATGAGCAGTTCTTC.

The CDR3 bases are TGCGCCAGCCGTCAGGGGGAGAGTTACAATGAGCAGTTCTTC. It codes for CASRQGESYNEQFF. The chain joins TRBV5-1 to TRBJ2-1, with 7 bases identical to TRBD1. V shed 7 bases and J 4 bases; nucleotides not matched to a gene: 8. Germline V gene lookup returns CDR1 SGHRS and CDR2 YFSETQ. The CDR3 has 14 residues.

The chain joins TRBV28 to TRBJ1-2, with a tentative D call TRBD1 (6 bases). V gave up 8 bases and J gave up 0 bases, with 16 bases separating them. The CDR3 length is 15 residues. The germline V gene has CDR1 MDHEN and CDR2 SYDVKM. CDR3 residues: CASGMRTDTNYGYTF. The CDR3 bases are TGTGCCAGCGGCATGAGGACAGACACTAACTATGGCTACACCTTC.

The chain uses TRBV19 and TRBJ2-5; 9 nucleotides match TRBD1. This CDR3 contains 17 residues. Germline V gene sequence: CDR1 LNHDA, CDR2 SQIVND (reference sequence). V was clipped by 3 bases and J by 1 base; unmatched bases: 9. The CDR3: CASSIVPGQGSQETQYF. The CDR3 DNA sequence: TGTGCCAGTAGTATTGTTCCGGGACAGGGCTCCCAAGAGACCCAGTACTTC.

This clone was observed a few times. V gene TRBV6-1 combines with J gene TRBJ1-5, with a weak D call TRBD1 (6 bases). Trimming took 5 bases from V and 4 from J, leaving 15 bases between them. Germline V gene lookup returns CDR1 MNHNS and CDR2 SASEGT. The CDR3 is made up of 15 amino acids. The CDR3 region has the DNA TGTGCCAGCAGTCCCCAGGACAGTCCTAATCAGCCCCAGCATTTT. Translating it yields CASSPQDSPNQPQHF.

This chain uses TRBV18 with TRBJ2-7, with D unresolved. The germline gives CDR1 KGHSH, CDR2 LQKENI. V was pared by 0 bases and J by 0 bases, with 12 bases between. This CDR3 is built from 16 residues. CDR3: CASSPPAFLSSYEQYF. For the CDR3, the DNA is TGTGCCAGCTCACCACCCGCGTTCTTGAGCTCCTACGAGCAGTACTTC.